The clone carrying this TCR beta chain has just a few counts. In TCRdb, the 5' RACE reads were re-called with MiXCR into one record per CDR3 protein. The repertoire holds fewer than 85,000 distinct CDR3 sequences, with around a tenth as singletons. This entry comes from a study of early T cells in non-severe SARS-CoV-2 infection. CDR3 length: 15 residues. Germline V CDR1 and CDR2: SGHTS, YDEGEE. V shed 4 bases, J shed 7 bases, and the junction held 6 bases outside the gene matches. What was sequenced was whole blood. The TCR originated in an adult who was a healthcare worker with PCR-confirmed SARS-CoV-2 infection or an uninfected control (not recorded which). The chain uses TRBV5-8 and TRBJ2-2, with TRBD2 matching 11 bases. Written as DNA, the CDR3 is TGTGCCAGCAGCAAACTAGCGGGAGTCGACGGGGAGCTGTTTTTT. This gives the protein CASSKLAGVDGELFF.